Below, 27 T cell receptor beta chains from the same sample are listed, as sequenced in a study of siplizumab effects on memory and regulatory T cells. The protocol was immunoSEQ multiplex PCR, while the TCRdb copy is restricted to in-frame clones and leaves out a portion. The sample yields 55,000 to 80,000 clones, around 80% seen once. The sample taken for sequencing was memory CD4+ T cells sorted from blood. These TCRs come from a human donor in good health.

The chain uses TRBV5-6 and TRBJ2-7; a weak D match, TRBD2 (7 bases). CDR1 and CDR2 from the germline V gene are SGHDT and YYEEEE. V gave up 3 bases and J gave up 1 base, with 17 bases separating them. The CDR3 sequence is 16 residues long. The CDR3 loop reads CASSSPLGGRSYEQYF. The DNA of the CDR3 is TGTGCCAGCAGCTCCCCGTTGGGGGGGCGGTCCTACGAGCAGTACTTC.

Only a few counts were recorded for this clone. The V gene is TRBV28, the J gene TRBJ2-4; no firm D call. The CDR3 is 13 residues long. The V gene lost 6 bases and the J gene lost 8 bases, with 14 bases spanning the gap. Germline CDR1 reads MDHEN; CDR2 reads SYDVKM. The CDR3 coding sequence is TGTGCCAGCAGCCCCCGGCAGGTCGACATTCAGTACTTC. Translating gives CASSPRQVDIQYF.

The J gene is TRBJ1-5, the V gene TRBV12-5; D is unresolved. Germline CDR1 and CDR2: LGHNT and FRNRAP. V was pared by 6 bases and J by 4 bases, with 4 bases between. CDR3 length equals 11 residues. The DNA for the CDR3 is TGTGCTAGTGGCTTAAATCAGCCCCAGCATTTT. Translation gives CASGLNQPQHF.

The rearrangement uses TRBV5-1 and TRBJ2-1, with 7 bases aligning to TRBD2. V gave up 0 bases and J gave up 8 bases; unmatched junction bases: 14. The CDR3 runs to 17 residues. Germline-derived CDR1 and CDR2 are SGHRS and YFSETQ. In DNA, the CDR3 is TGCGCCAGCAGCTTGGAGGGCGGGGGAAGGCAATACGATGAGCAGTTCTTC. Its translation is CASSLEGGGRQYDEQFF.

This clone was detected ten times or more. CDR3 residues: CASEQGRGEQYF. In DNA form, the CDR3 reads TGTGCCAGCGAACAGGGGCGCGGCGAGCAGTACTTC. The chain couples TRBV2 to TRBJ2-7; 7 nucleotides match TRBD1. CDR1 is SNHLY, CDR2 FYNNEI, per germline. Trimming took 8 bases from V and 6 from J; bases not matched to a gene: 7. This CDR3 comprises 12 residues.

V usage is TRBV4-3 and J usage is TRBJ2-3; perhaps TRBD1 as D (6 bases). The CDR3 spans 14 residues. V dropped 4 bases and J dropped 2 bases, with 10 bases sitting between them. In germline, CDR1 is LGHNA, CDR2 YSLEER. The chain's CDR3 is CASSRQGSTDTQYF. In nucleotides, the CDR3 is TGCGCCAGCAGCCGCCAGGGGTCCACAGATACGCAGTATTTT.

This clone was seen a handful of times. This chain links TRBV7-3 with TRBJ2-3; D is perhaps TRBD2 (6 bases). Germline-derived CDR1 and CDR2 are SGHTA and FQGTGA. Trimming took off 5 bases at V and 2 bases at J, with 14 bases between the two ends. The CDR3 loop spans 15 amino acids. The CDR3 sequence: CASSRLGGDTDTQYF. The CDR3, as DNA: TGTGCCAGCAGCCGCTTGGGGGGAGACACAGATACGCAGTATTTT.

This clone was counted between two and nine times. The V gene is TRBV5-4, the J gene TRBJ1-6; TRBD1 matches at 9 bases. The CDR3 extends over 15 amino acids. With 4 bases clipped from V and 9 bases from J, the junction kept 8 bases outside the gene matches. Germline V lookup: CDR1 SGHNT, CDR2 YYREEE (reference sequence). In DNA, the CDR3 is TGTGCCAGCAGCACTAGACAGGGGGACGGTTCACCCCTCCACTTT. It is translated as CASSTRQGDGSPLHF.

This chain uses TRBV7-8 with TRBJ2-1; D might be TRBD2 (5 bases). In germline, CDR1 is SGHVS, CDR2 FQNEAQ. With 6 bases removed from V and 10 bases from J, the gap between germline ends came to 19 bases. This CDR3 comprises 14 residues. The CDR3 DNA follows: TGTGCCAGCAGTCCTCGAGCGGATAATCGCGAGCAGTTCTTC. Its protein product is CASSPRADNREQFF.

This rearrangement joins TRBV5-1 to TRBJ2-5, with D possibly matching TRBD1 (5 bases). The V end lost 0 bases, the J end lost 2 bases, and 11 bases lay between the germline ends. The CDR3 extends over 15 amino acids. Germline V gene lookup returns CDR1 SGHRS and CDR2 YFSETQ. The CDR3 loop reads CASSLGPGRQETQYF. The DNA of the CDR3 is TGCGCCAGCAGCTTGGGTCCAGGGCGTCAAGAGACCCAGTACTTC.

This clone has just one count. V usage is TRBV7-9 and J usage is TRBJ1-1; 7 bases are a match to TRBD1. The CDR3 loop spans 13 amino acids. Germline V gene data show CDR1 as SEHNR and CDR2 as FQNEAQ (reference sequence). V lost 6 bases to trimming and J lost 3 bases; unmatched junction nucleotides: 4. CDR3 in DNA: TGTGCCAGCAGATTAACAGGGGACACTGAAGCTTTCTTT. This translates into CASRLTGDTEAFF. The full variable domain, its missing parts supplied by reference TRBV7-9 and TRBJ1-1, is DTGVSQNPRHKITKRGQNVTFRCDPISEHNRLYWYRQTLGQGPEFLTYFQNEAQLEKSRLLSDRFSAERPKGSFSTLEIQRTEQGDSAMYLCASRLTGDTEAFFGQGTRLTVV.

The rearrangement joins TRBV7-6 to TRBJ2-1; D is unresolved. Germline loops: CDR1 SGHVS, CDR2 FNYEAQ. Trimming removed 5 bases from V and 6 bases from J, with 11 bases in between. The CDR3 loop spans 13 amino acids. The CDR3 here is CASSPQTGNEQFF. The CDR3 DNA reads TGTGCCAGCAGCCCACAGACGGGCAATGAGCAGTTCTTC.

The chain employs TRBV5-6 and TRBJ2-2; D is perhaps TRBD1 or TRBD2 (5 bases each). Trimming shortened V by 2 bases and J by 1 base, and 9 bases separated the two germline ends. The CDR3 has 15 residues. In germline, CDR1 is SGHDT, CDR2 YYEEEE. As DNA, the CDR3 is TGTGCCAGCAGCTTTAGGGACGGGAACACCGGGGAGCTGTTTTTT. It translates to CASSFRDGNTGELFF.

The chain's CDR3 is CASSFRGDTQYF. CDR3 in DNA: TGTGCCAGCAGCTTCAGGGGAGATACGCAGTATTTT. The V and J genes are TRBV7-2 and TRBJ2-3; D may be TRBD1 (6 bases). The CDR3 contains 12 residues. Germline CDR1 reads SGHTA; CDR2 reads FQGNSA. The V end lost 3 bases, the J end lost 5 bases, and 6 bases lay between the germline ends.

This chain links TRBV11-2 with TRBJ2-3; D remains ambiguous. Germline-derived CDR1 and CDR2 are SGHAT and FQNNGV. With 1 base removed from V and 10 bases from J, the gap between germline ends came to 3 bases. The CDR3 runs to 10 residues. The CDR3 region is CASSLVAQYF. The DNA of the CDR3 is TGTGCCAGCAGCTTAGTGGCGCAGTATTTT.

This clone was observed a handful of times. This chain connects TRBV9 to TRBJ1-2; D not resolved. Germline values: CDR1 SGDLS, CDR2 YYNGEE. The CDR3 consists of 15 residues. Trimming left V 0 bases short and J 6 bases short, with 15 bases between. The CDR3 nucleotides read TGTGCCAGCAGCGTAGAGGGCGGACGGCCGAATGGCTACACCTTC. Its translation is CASSVEGGRPNGYTF.

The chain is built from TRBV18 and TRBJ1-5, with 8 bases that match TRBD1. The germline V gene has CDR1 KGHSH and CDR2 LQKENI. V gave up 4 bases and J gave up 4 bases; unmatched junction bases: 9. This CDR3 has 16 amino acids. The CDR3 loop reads CASSHKDRVGNQPQHF. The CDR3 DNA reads TGTGCCAGCTCACATAAGGACAGGGTAGGAAATCAGCCCCAGCATTTT.

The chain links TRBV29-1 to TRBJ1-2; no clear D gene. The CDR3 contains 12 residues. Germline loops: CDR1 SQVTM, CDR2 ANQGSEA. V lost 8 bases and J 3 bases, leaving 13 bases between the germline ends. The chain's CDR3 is CSLRSEDYGYTF. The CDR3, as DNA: TGCAGCCTGCGCAGCGAGGACTATGGCTACACCTTC.

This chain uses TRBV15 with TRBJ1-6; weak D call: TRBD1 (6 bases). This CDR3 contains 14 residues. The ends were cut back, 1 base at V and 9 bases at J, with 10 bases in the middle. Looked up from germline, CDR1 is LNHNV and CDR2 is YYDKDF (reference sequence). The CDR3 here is CATSRGGQLSPLHF. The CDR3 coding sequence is TGTGCCACCAGCAGAGGCGGACAGCTTTCACCCCTCCACTTT.

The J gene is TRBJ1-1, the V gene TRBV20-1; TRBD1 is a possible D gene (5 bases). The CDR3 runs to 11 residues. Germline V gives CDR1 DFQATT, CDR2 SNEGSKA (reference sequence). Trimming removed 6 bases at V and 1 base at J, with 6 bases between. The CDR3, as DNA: TGCAGTGCCCAGGGGAACACTGAAGCTTTCTTT. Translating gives CSAQGNTEAFF.

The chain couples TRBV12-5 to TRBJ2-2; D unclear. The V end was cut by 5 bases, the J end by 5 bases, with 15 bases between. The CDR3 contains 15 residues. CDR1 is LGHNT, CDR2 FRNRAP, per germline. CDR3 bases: TGTGCTAGTGGTCCCGCTGGGTCACTGACCGGGGAGCTGTTTTTT. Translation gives CASGPAGSLTGELFF. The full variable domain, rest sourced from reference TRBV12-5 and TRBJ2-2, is DARVTQTPRHKVTEMGQEVTMRCQPILGHNTVFWYRQTMMQGLELLAYFRNRAPLDDSGMPKDRFSAEMPDATLATLKIQPSEPRDSAVYFCASGPAGSLTGELFFGEGSRLTVL.

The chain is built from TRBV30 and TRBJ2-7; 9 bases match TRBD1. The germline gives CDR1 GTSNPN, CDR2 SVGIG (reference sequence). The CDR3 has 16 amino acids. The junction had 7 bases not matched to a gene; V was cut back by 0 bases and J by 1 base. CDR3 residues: CAWSVRGQGRSYEQYF. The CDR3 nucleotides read TGTGCCTGGAGTGTACGAGGACAGGGGAGATCCTACGAGCAGTACTTC.

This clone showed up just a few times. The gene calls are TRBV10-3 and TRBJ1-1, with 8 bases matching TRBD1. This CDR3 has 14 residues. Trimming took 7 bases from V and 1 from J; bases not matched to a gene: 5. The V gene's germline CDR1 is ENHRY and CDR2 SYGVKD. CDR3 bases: TGTGCCATCACCCAGGGACAGGCGAACACTGAAGCTTTCTTT. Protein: CAITQGQANTEAFF.

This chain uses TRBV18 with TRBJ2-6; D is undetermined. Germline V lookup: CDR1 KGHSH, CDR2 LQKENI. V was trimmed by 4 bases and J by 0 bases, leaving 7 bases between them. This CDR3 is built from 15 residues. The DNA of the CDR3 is TGTGCCAGCTCACGCCAAAACTCTGGGGCCAACGTCCTGACTTTC. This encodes CASSRQNSGANVLTF. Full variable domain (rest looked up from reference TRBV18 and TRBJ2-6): NAGVMQNPRHLVRRRGQEARLRCSPMKGHSHVYWYRQLPEEGLKFMVYLQKENIIDESGMPKERFSAEFPKEGPSILRIQQVVRGDSAAYFCASSRQNSGANVLTFGAGSRLTVL.

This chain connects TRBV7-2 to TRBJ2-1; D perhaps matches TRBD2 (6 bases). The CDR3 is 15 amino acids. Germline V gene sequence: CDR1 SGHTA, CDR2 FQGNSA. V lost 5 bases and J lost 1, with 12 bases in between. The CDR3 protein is CASSRGGGSYNEQFF. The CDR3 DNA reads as TGTGCCAGCAGCCGGGGTGGGGGGTCCTACAATGAGCAGTTCTTC.

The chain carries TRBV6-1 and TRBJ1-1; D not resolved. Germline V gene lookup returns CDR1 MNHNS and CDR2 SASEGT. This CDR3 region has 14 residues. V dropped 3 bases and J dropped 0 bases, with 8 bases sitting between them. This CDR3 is CASSDQTMNTEAFF. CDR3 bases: TGTGCCAGCAGTGACCAGACTATGAACACTGAAGCTTTCTTT.

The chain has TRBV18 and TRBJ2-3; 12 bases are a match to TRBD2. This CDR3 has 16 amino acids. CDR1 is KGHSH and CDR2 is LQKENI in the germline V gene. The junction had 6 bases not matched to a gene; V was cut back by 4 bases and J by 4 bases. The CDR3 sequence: CASSRLTSGGADTQYF. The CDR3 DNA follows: TGTGCCAGCTCACGCCTGACTAGCGGGGGCGCAGATACGCAGTATTTT.